The rows below give T cell receptor beta chains drawn from one sample of a study of blood T cell repertoires in COVID-19. Clones were sequenced by immunoSEQ multiplex PCR, and TCRdb holds only the in-frame ones, with some missing. The sample consists of around 200,000 clones, around four fifths of them appearing once. Sample: PBMCs or T cells enriched from blood (not recorded which). These receptors were taken from a middle-aged man who had recovered from COVID-19. Both conserved end residues are part of each CDR3. Each record gives: V gene, clone size, D gene, J gene, CDR3 protein, CDR3 DNA. The D gene is left open where the match is weak. Expanded clones are given a class, and other clones once, few, many or no size at all.

v_call: TRBV10-3
clone_size: .
d_call: TRBD1
j_call: TRBJ1-5
cdr3_aa: CAISPGQGTNQPQHF
cdr3_nt: TGTGCCATCAGTCCGGGACAGGGAACAAATCAGCCCCAGCATTTT

v_call: TRBV18
clone_size: .
d_call: TRBD1
j_call: TRBJ1-4
cdr3_aa: CASSGLPGQPEKLFF
cdr3_nt: TGTGCCAGCTCGGGGTTACCGGGACAGCCTGAAAAACTGTTTTTT

v_call: TRBV19
clone_size: .
d_call: .
j_call: TRBJ1-2
cdr3_aa: CASTPGFGYGYTF
cdr3_nt: TGTGCCAGTACCCCAGGGTTCGGCTATGGCTACACCTTC

v_call: TRBV18
clone_size: .
d_call: .
j_call: TRBJ1-2
cdr3_aa: CASSPLKDSSNYGYTF
cdr3_nt: TGTGCCAGCTCACCACTTAAGGACAGTTCTAACTATGGCTACACCTTC

v_call: TRBV9
clone_size: once
d_call: .
j_call: TRBJ2-1
cdr3_aa: CASSVDWNEQFF
cdr3_nt: TGTGCCAGCAGCGTGGACTGGAATGAGCAGTTCTTC

v_call: TRBV6-5
clone_size: .
d_call: .
j_call: TRBJ1-2
cdr3_aa: CASSYSGSYGYTF
cdr3_nt: TGTGCCAGCAGTTACTCTGGCAGCTATGGCTACACCTTC

v_call: TRBV7-2
clone_size: .
d_call: TRBD2
j_call: TRBJ2-7
cdr3_aa: CASSLPGGGVEQYF
cdr3_nt: TGTGCCAGCAGCTTACCGGGAGGTGGAGTCGAGCAGTACTTC

v_call: TRBV14
clone_size: .
d_call: .
j_call: TRBJ2-3
cdr3_aa: CASSQALGQYSTDTQYF
cdr3_nt: TGTGCCAGCAGCCAAGCCCTAGGACAGTACAGCACAGATACGCAGTATTTT

v_call: TRBV6-4
clone_size: .
d_call: .
j_call: TRBJ1-5
cdr3_aa: CASREQGYSNQPQHF
cdr3_nt: TGTGCCAGCAGGGAACAGGGTTATAGCAATCAGCCCCAGCATTTT

v_call: TRBV29-1
clone_size: .
d_call: TRBD1
j_call: TRBJ1-2
cdr3_aa: CSVGRTTGETGYTF
cdr3_nt: TGCAGCGTTGGGAGAACTACAGGGGAGACTGGCTACACCTTC

v_call: TRBV30
clone_size: .
d_call: .
j_call: TRBJ1-1
cdr3_aa: CAWSGDRMIMNTEAFF
cdr3_nt: TGTGCCTGGAGCGGTGACAGGATGATAATGAACACTGAAGCTTTCTTT

v_call: TRBV14
clone_size: few
d_call: .
j_call: TRBJ1-1
cdr3_aa: CASSLGAGSLGTEAFF
cdr3_nt: TGTGCCAGCAGCCTCGGAGCGGGCTCCCTGGGGACTGAAGCTTTCTTT

v_call: TRBV24-1
clone_size: .
d_call: TRBD1
j_call: TRBJ2-6
cdr3_aa: CATREGQGIIPGANVLTF
cdr3_nt: TGTGCCACCAGGGAAGGACAGGGGATAATCCCTGGGGCCAACGTCCTGACTTTC

v_call: TRBV5-1
clone_size: .
d_call: TRBD1
j_call: TRBJ1-1
cdr3_aa: CASSTTTGEAGTEAFF
cdr3_nt: TGCGCCAGCAGTACAACGACAGGGGAGGCGGGCACTGAAGCTTTCTTT

v_call: TRBV4-1
clone_size: few
d_call: TRBD1
j_call: TRBJ2-1
cdr3_aa: CASSLQGNEQFF
cdr3_nt: TGCGCCAGCAGCCTACAGGGGAATGAGCAGTTCTTC

v_call: TRBV28
clone_size: .
d_call: TRBD1
j_call: TRBJ1-5
cdr3_aa: CASSRYLGTGHQPQHF
cdr3_nt: TGTGCCAGCAGTCGCTATCTCGGGACAGGCCATCAGCCCCAGCATTTT

v_call: TRBV7-3
clone_size: .
d_call: TRBD2
j_call: TRBJ2-3
cdr3_aa: CASSLTGSGRSDTQYF
cdr3_nt: TGTGCCAGCAGCTTAACGGGTAGCGGGAGATCAGATACGCAGTATTTT

v_call: TRBV3-1/TRBV3-2
clone_size: .
d_call: .
j_call: TRBJ2-1
cdr3_aa: CASSQEISELPGNEQFF
cdr3_nt: TGTGCCAGCAGCCAAGAGATAAGTGAGCTTCCGGGAAATGAGCAGTTCTTC

v_call: TRBV2
clone_size: .
d_call: .
j_call: TRBJ1-2
cdr3_aa: CASGQRHSYGYTF
cdr3_nt: TGTGCCAGTGGTCAGAGGCACTCCTATGGCTACACCTTC

v_call: TRBV27
clone_size: .
d_call: .
j_call: TRBJ1-2
cdr3_aa: CASSLSTPGLGGYGYTF
cdr3_nt: TGTGCCAGCAGTTTATCCACCCCGGGCCTTGGAGGCTATGGCTACACCTTC

v_call: TRBV3-1/TRBV3-2
clone_size: .
d_call: .
j_call: TRBJ1-1
cdr3_aa: CASSQTDTEAFF
cdr3_nt: TGTGCCAGCAGCCAGACAGACACTGAAGCTTTCTTT

v_call: TRBV5-1
clone_size: .
d_call: .
j_call: TRBJ1-1
cdr3_aa: CASSFGGTNTEAFF
cdr3_nt: TGCGCCAGCAGCTTTGGGGGGACGAACACTGAAGCTTTCTTT